Below, 19 T cell receptor beta chains from the same sample are listed, as sequenced in a study of CD8 T cells in ankylosing spondylitis (dated 2017 in TCRdb). Receptors were amplified or captured by 5' RACE. Instrument used: Illumina HiSeq 2500. TCRdb applied fastp at Q25 and MiXCR to the public reads, then kept only in-frame beta chains. A single entry per CDR3 protein holds the most common genes and DNA from its merged rows. This sample holds 200,000 to 250,000 distinct CDR3 sequences; 20% to 30% were observed only once. The ten largest clones capture 5% to 7.5% of the sample. Input material: blood, either unsorted or a sorted T cell fraction (not recorded which). The origin of the receptors is a male donor with ankylosing spondylitis or in good health (not recorded which).

V gene TRBV20-1 combines with J gene TRBJ2-7; 8 bases fit TRBD2. CDR1 is DFQATT and CDR2 is SNEGSKA in the germline V gene (reference sequence). With 6 bases clipped from V and 3 bases from J, the junction kept 10 bases outside the gene matches. This CDR3 comprises 14 residues. The CDR3 sequence is CSALLAEQVYEQYF. The CDR3 DNA reads TGCAGTGCCCTACTAGCGGAACAAGTCTACGAGCAGTACTTC.

This clonotype has a count of ten or more. The V and J genes are TRBV29-1 and TRBJ1-1; D is possibly TRBD1 (6 bases). Trimming left V 4 bases short and J 2 bases short, with 11 bases between. Germline V gives CDR1 SQVTM, CDR2 ANQGSEA. The CDR3 loop spans 13 amino acids. The CDR3 DNA reads as TGCAGCGTTGCCAGGGGTCGAAACACTGAAGCTTTCTTT. It is translated as CSVARGRNTEAFF.

This sequence joins TRBV9 and TRBJ2-5; the match to TRBD2 covers 11 bases. The CDR3 is 16 residues long. V was pared by 3 bases and J by 4 bases, with 8 bases of the junction left unmatched. Germline V lookup: CDR1 SGDLS, CDR2 YYNGEE. The CDR3 DNA reads TGTGCCAGCAGCGCGGGGACTAGCGGTGTCTTAGAGACCCAGTACTTC. It specifies CASSAGTSGVLETQYF.

This clonotype has more than one count but fewer than ten. The chain carries TRBV29-1 and TRBJ2-6, with 9 positions matching TRBD1. Unmatched junction bases numbered 8, after V lost 6 bases and J lost 2 bases. The germline V gene has CDR1 SQVTM and CDR2 ANQGSEA. The CDR3 extends over 16 amino acids. CDR3 DNA sequence: TGCAGCGTAATGGGACAGGGTAGGACTGGGGCCAACGTCCTGACTTTC. It specifies CSVMGQGRTGANVLTF.

The rearrangement uses TRBV10-3 and TRBJ1-4; D remains ambiguous. The germline V gene encodes CDR1 ENHRY and CDR2 SYGVKD. CDR3 length equals 15 residues. Trimming took 0 bases from V and 0 from J, leaving 5 bases between them. CDR3 sequence (DNA): TGTGCCATCAGTGAGTCGCAGGCAACTAATGAAAAACTGTTTTTT. It specifies CAISESQATNEKLFF.

At least ten counts were recorded for this clonotype. The rearrangement links TRBV5-1 to TRBJ1-1; 12 bases align to TRBD1. The V and J ends lost 0 bases and 11 bases, in that order; junction bases with no gene match: 5. Germline CDR1 SGHRS, CDR2 YFSETQ. CDR3 size: 14 residues. Here the CDR3 DNA reads TGCGCCAGCAGCTTGGCCGGGACAGGGGGCTACGCTTTCTTT. It is translated as CASSLAGTGGYAFF.

On this clonotype: A read error is possible here, since a much larger clone lies one base away. J is TRBJ1-5 and V is TRBV20-1; D is unresolved. The length of the CDR3 is 14 residues. CDR1 and CDR2 (germline): DFQATT, SNEGSKA (reference sequence). Here the CDR3 DNA reads TGCAGTGCTAGAGATCGGAGAGGCAATCAGCTCCAGCATTTT. Translating gives CSARDRRGNQLQHF.

As concerns this clonotype: This may come from a read error, since a much larger clone is one base off. The chain couples TRBV4-1 to TRBJ2-1, with 11 bases aligning to TRBD2. This CDR3 is built from 15 residues. Looked up from germline, CDR1 is MGHRA and CDR2 is YSYEKL. CDR3 residues: CVSSQLAGAYNEQFF. CDR3 sequence (DNA): TGCGTCAGCAGCCAACTAGCGGGAGCCTACAATGAGCAGTTCTTC.

The chain carries TRBV7-9 and TRBJ1-1; no definite D call. The V end lost 0 bases, the J end lost 5 bases, and 13 bases lay between the germline ends. The germline V gene encodes CDR1 SEHNR and CDR2 FQNEAQ (reference sequence). This CDR3 has 15 residues. The CDR3 coding sequence is TGTGCCAGCAGCTTAGCTCAAAGGGTGGGAACTGAAGCTTTCTTT. It yields the protein CASSLAQRVGTEAFF.

This clonotype has at least ten counts. The chain has TRBV20-1 and TRBJ2-2; TRBD2 is a possible D gene (5 bases). The V end was cut by 3 bases, the J end by 6 bases, with 11 bases between. The CDR3 is 13 residues long. Germline V gene data show CDR1 as DFQATT and CDR2 as SNEGSKA (reference sequence). The CDR3 region has the DNA TGCAGTGCTAGCATACTAGTCTCCGGGGAGCTGTTTTTT. Residues: CSASILVSGELFF.

This clonotype came up a few times. The V call is TRBV20-1, the J call TRBJ1-5; 7 nucleotides align to TRBD1. Germline V CDR1 and CDR2: DFQATT, SNEGSKA (reference sequence). The CDR3 spans 17 residues. V was pared by 6 bases and J by 0 bases, with 14 bases of the junction left unmatched. The CDR3 loop is CSAKGQEKLTSNQPQHF. CDR3 in DNA: TGCAGTGCCAAAGGACAGGAGAAGCTGACTAGCAATCAGCCCCAGCATTTT.

This clonotype showed up many times. The V call is TRBV6-1, the J call TRBJ2-1; D gene uncertain. Deletions cut 2 bases from V and 13 bases from J, with 21 bases between. The V gene's germline CDR1 is MNHNS and CDR2 SASEGT. The CDR3 length is 15 residues. The CDR3 is CASSESPLRRVEQFF. In DNA, the CDR3 is TGTGCCAGCAGTGAAAGCCCTCTGCGAAGAGTGGAACAGTTCTTC.

This clonotype occurred many times. This chain joins TRBV3-1 and TRBJ2-5; 11 positions match TRBD2. Unmatched junction bases numbered 8, after V lost 0 bases and J lost 2 bases. CDR1 LGHDT and CDR2 YNNKEL come from the germline V gene (reference sequence). The CDR3 loop spans 18 amino acids. The DNA for the CDR3 is TGTGCCAGCAGCCAAGAACACAGGACTAGCGGGTTACAAGAGACCCAGTACTTC. Amino acids: CASSQEHRTSGLQETQYF.

This clonotype has a count of ten or more. This chain joins TRBV6-2 or TRBV6-3 and TRBJ2-6, with 10 positions matching TRBD1. There are 18 residues in the CDR3. Germline CDR1 MNHEY, CDR2 SVGEGT. V shed 5 bases and J 0 bases; nucleotides not matched to a gene: 7. The CDR3 DNA follows: TGTGCCAGCAGTGAGGGACAGGGGCGCAACTCTGGGGCCAACGTCCTGACTTTC. It codes for CASSEGQGRNSGANVLTF.

The V call is TRBV20-1, the J call TRBJ2-3, with D hard to call. This CDR3 has 13 residues. V shed 2 bases and J shed 6 bases, with 12 bases lying between them. The germline V gene encodes CDR1 DFQATT and CDR2 SNEGSKA (reference sequence). DNA for the CDR3: TGCAGTGCTAGATCACCCCCCGCTGATACGCAGTATTTT. It specifies CSARSPPADTQYF.

The V gene is TRBV2, the J gene TRBJ2-1; no clear D gene. This CDR3 comprises 13 residues. Germline V gene lookup returns CDR1 SNHLY and CDR2 FYNNEI. With 1 base removed from V and 4 bases from J, the gap between germline ends came to 5 bases. CDR3 residues: CASSEGRYNEQFF. The DNA of the CDR3 is TGTGCCAGCAGTGAAGGTCGGTACAATGAGCAGTTCTTC. Variable domain in full (rest from reference TRBV2 and TRBJ2-1): EPEVTQTPSHQVTQMGQEVILRCVPISNHLYFYWYRQILGQKVEFLVSFYNNEISEKSEIFDDQFSVERPDGSNFTLKIRSTKLEDSAMYFCASSEGRYNEQFFGPGTRLTVL.

In this sample, this clonotype turned up many times. For the CDR3, the DNA is TGTGCCAGCAGTCGGGGGGCTAGCGGGAGCTACGAGCAGTACTTC. Protein sequence: CASSRGASGSYEQYF. This sequence joins TRBV7-3 and TRBJ2-7; 10 bases map to TRBD2. V lost 6 bases, J lost 3 bases, and 8 bases stayed unmatched. Germline V gene sequence: CDR1 SGHTA, CDR2 FQGTGA. CDR3 size: 15 residues.

This clonotype has more than one count but fewer than ten. CDR3 nucleotides: TGTGCCAGCAAAAAGACGGCGAACACCGGGGAGCTGTTTTTT. It translates to CASKKTANTGELFF. This sequence joins TRBV7-9 and TRBJ2-2; D gene ambiguous. The CDR3 sequence is 14 residues long. Trimming took 7 bases from V and 0 from J, leaving 9 bases between them. Germline-derived CDR1 and CDR2 are SEHNR and FQNEAQ (reference sequence).

This clonotype was observed at least ten times. The chain employs TRBV4-2 and TRBJ2-7, with D possibly TRBD1 on 6 matching bases. Germline values: CDR1 LGHNA, CDR2 YNFKEQ. This CDR3 is 18 amino acids long. Between the trimmed V and J ends, which lost 1 base and 2 bases, there was a span of 21 bases. The CDR3 coding sequence is TGTGCCAGCAGCCAAGGGGTGTCCCAGACTACAGGGACCTACGAGCAGTACTTC. Translating gives CASSQGVSQTTGTYEQYF.